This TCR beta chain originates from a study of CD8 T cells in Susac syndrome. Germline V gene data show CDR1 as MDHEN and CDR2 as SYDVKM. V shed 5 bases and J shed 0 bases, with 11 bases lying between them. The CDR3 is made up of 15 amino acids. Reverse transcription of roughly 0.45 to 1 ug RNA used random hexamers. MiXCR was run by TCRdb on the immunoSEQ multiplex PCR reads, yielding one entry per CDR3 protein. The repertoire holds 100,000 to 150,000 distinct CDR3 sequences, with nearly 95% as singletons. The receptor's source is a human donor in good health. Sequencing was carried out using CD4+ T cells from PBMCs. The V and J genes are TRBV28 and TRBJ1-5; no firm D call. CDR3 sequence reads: CASSLRPYSNQPQHF. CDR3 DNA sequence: TGTGCCAGCAGTCTCCGGCCCTATAGCAATCAGCCCCAGCATTTT.